This T cell receptor (beta chain) originates from a study of blood T cell repertoires in COVID-19. Study-level background: The United States, Italy and Spain were the sources of the acute and convalescent COVID-19 samples. Sample material is recorded as cDNA or gDNA derived from T cells, B-cell-depleted T cells, or PBMCs.

Note on this clone: Other DNA sequences in the sample encode the same CDR3.

CDR3 length: 12 amino acids. Germline values: CDR1 SQVTM, CDR2 ANQGSEA. Trimming removed 6 bases from V and 1 base from J, with 8 bases in between. The authors' processing: For nucleated cells, counts were estimated from reference gene primer amplification. Clones were read by immunoSEQ multiplex PCR, and TCRdb kept only the in-frame ones, dropping some. That table furnishes V, J and clone size, whereas the DNA furnished D and trimming. Of 90,000 to 140,000 clones in the sample, 81% were seen once. The TCR sequence derives from a man older than 75 with acute or convalescent COVID-19. V gene TRBV29-1 combines with J gene TRBJ2-3; maybe TRBD1 (5 bases). Sequencing was carried out using peripheral blood. The CDR3 DNA reads TGCAGCGTAGAGACAGGCACAGATACGCAGTATTTT. It encodes CSVETGTDTQYF.